This T cell receptor (beta chain) appears in the sequencing data of a study of post-analysis software for immune sequencing data. At the level of the study: Progressive-relapsing, secondary progressive and relapsing-remitting multiple sclerosis were among the disease courses included. The study's findings and limits: Patients carried 4 or 5 TRBV segments more frequently than controls did, and TRBV5-6, TRBV5-1 and TRBV20-1 were among them. Clustering by F measure revealed strong co-clustering among samples prepared together in one batch.

This clonotype was observed a handful of times. Its antigen remains unidentified. The CDR3 spans 14 residues. The germline V gene encodes CDR1 LGHNA and CDR2 YSLEER. Trimming pared 0 bases from V and 7 bases from J, leaving 10 bases between. Prepared TCR beta cDNA libraries contained unique molecular identifiers. Approximately 500,000 cDNA molecules were recovered from an input of roughly 0.95 to 11 million T cells. TCRdb redid the calling of the PCR reads with MiXCR, one entry per CDR3 protein. The profile covers 600,000 to 750,000 distinct CDR3 sequences, with approximately 60% appearing a single time and over 9% taken by the ten largest.

The origin of this receptor is a girl aged 2-10 years with multiple sclerosis. Material: blood. The chain recombines TRBV4-3 with TRBJ2-1, with D unclear. CDR3 loop: CASSQEKSLNEQFF. The CDR3 bases are TGCGCCAGCAGCCAAGAGAAAAGCCTAAATGAGCAGTTCTTC.